The 28 T cell receptor beta chains below come from one sample, sequenced in a study of OX40 agonist ivuxolimab in advanced cancers. The table came from immunoSEQ multiplex PCR; TCRdb's copy has only in-frame clones and leaves some out. The top ten hold roughly 1.8% of the sample, which has tens of thousands of clones, around 80% seen once. The material sequenced was CD4+ or CD8+ T cells sorted from blood, taken in a trial of the OX40 agonist ivuxolimab. These receptors all stem from an adult with an advanced solid tumor such as melanoma, head and neck, liver or kidney cancer.

The rearrangement joins TRBV30 to TRBJ1-1; D call uncertain. Germline V gene lookup returns CDR1 GTSNPN and CDR2 SVGIG (reference sequence). V was shortened by 3 bases and J by 1 base, with 9 bases between the two germline ends. The CDR3 runs 13 residues. The CDR3 DNA reads TGTGCCTGGAGCCCTCCAAGGAACACTGAAGCTTTCTTT. Protein product: CAWSPPRNTEAFF.

The chain joins TRBV30 to TRBJ2-2, with D hard to call. V was cut by 2 bases and J by 7 bases, with 14 bases left in between. Germline V gives CDR1 GTSNPN, CDR2 SVGIG (reference sequence). The length of the CDR3 is 14 residues. In nucleotides, the CDR3 is TGTGCCTGGAGTAGGCAGTCCTACGGCGGGGAGCTGTTTTTT. Amino acid sequence: CAWSRQSYGGELFF.

The sample holds one count of this clone. The chain employs TRBV5-4 and TRBJ1-2; 8 positions match TRBD1. Per germline, CDR1 SGHNT and CDR2 YYREEE (reference sequence). The CDR3 covers 14 residues. Germline trimming cut 5 bases from V and 0 bases from J; bases unmatched to any gene: 3. The CDR3 reads CASSPGGPNYGYTF. CDR3 sequence (DNA): TGTGCCAGCAGTCCAGGGGGCCCTAACTATGGCTACACCTTC.

CDR3: CASSQVPLADTQYF. CDR3 nucleotides: TGCGCCAGCAGCCAAGTTCCGCTGGCGGATACGCAGTATTTT. The chain links TRBV4-1 to TRBJ2-3, with D uncertain. Germline values: CDR1 MGHRA, CDR2 YSYEKL. V was cut by 1 base and J by 6 bases, with 11 bases left in between. This CDR3 contains 14 residues.

V usage is TRBV7-8 and J usage is TRBJ2-1, with 7 bases aligning to TRBD2. J lost 4 bases, V lost 5 bases, and 14 bases had no gene match. This CDR3 has 17 residues. Germline CDR1 reads SGHVS; CDR2 reads FQNEAQ. The chain's CDR3 is CASSHRGRAGLYNEQFF. CDR3 nucleotides: TGTGCCAGCAGCCACCGAGGGAGGGCGGGGCTTTACAATGAGCAGTTCTTC.

The chain has TRBV30 and TRBJ2-2, with D uncertain. Trimming took off 0 bases at V and 0 bases at J, with 11 bases between the two ends. Germline CDR1 reads GTSNPN; CDR2 reads SVGIG (reference sequence). The CDR3 runs to 16 residues. CDR3 region: CAWSVSMNSNTGELFF. In DNA form, the CDR3 reads TGTGCCTGGAGTGTTTCAATGAATTCGAACACCGGGGAGCTGTTTTTT.

In its sample, this clone was seen a few times. The sample holds other DNA sequences that translate to the same CDR3. This rearrangement joins TRBV6-1 to TRBJ2-1, with TRBD2 identical over 7 bases. Germline V gene data show CDR1 as MNHNS and CDR2 as SASEGT. After removal of 2 bases from V and 4 bases from J, the junction contained 8 bases not matched to a gene. The CDR3 loop spans 16 amino acids. Here the CDR3 reads CASSERGGGTYNEQFF. DNA of the CDR3: TGTGCCAGCAGTGAAAGGGGCGGGGGAACTTACAATGAGCAGTTCTTC.

This rearrangement joins TRBV19 to TRBJ2-7, with 7 bases lining up with TRBD1. J was trimmed by 5 bases and V by 4 bases; bases with no gene match: 8. The CDR3 is made up of 14 amino acids. The germline V gene encodes CDR1 LNHDA and CDR2 SQIVND (reference sequence). The CDR3 DNA is TGTGCCAGTAGTACTGTGGACAGGTTCAACGAGCAGTACTTC. It encodes CASSTVDRFNEQYF. The whole variable domain, filled in from reference TRBV19 and TRBJ2-7, reads DGGITQSPKYLFRKEGQNVTLSCEQNLNHDAMYWYRQDPGQGLRLIYYSQIVNDFQKGDIAEGYSVSREKKESFPLTVTSAQKNPTAFYLCASSTVDRFNEQYFGPGTRLTVT.

The chain combines TRBV5-1 with TRBJ1-4; 10 bases align to TRBD1. The V segment lost 5 bases and the J segment 8 bases; nucleotides outside the gene matches: 6. The germline gives CDR1 SGHRS, CDR2 YFSETQ. This CDR3 spans 14 amino acids. The CDR3: CASRAGTGEEKLFF. CDR3 sequence (DNA): TGCGCCAGCAGGGCGGGGACAGGGGAGGAAAAACTGTTTTTT.

CDR3 loop: CATGRGNQPQHF. The CDR3 DNA is TGTGCCACCGGTCGGGGCAATCAGCCCCAGCATTTT. The V gene is TRBV28, the J gene TRBJ1-5; D gene uncertain. Germline CDR1 is MDHEN and CDR2 is SYDVKM. The CDR3 has 12 amino acids. V shed 10 bases and J shed 2 bases, with 9 bases lying between them.

V is TRBV11-2 and J is TRBJ2-2; possibly TRBD1 for D (6 bases). Trimming shortened V by 3 bases and J by 3 bases, and 11 bases separated the two germline ends. The CDR3 contains 15 residues. The V gene's germline CDR1 is SGHAT and CDR2 FQNNGV. CDR3 amino acids: CASSFDGTYTGELFF. CDR3 bases: TGTGCCAGCAGCTTCGATGGGACATACACCGGGGAGCTGTTTTTT.

This clone has more than one count but fewer than ten. The chain has TRBV6-1 and TRBJ1-2; D is undetermined. Germline lookup yields CDR1 MNHNS and CDR2 SASEGT. Trimming pared 8 bases from V and 2 bases from J, leaving 6 bases between. This CDR3 is built from 11 residues. CDR3: CASVVNYGYTF. The CDR3 nucleotides read TGTGCCAGCGTGGTGAACTATGGCTACACCTTC.

The count of this clone is one. CDR3 protein: CASSLEGQGYEKLFF. The CDR3, as DNA: TGTGCCAGCAGCTTAGAAGGGCAGGGTTACGAAAAACTGTTTTTT. The chain has TRBV11-2 and TRBJ1-4; D perhaps matches TRBD1 (5 bases). V lost 0 bases and J 8 bases, leaving 13 bases between the germline ends. Germline CDR1 SGHAT, CDR2 FQNNGV. The CDR3 loop spans 15 amino acids. The full variable domain, with the rest looked up from reference TRBV11-2 and TRBJ1-4, is EAGVAQSPRYKIIEKRQSVAFWCNPISGHATLYWYQQILGQGPKLLIQFQNNGVVDDSQLPKDRFSAERLKGVDSTLKIQPAKLEDSAVYLCASSLEGQGYEKLFFGSGTQLSVL.

The J gene is TRBJ2-5, the V gene TRBV28; no clear D gene. The CDR3 length is 14 residues. Germline V gene sequence: CDR1 MDHEN, CDR2 SYDVKM. The V end was cut by 3 bases, the J end by 4 bases, with 12 bases between. The CDR3, as DNA: TGTGCCAGCAGTTTCCGCGACGGGCCAGAGACCCAGTACTTC. Amino acid sequence: CASSFRDGPETQYF.

The J gene is TRBJ2-2, the V gene TRBV6-1, with unresolved D. CDR3 length equals 15 residues. The V gene's germline CDR1 is MNHNS and CDR2 SASEGT. The chain's CDR3 is CACRGLGLATGELFF. DNA of the CDR3: TGTGCTTGTCGTGGGCTAGGGTTGGCTACCGGGGAGCTGTTTTTT.

The chain combines TRBV11-3 with TRBJ1-6, with D possibly being TRBD1 (6 bases). With 4 bases removed from V and 2 bases from J, the gap between germline ends came to 9 bases. There are 15 residues in the CDR3. Germline-derived CDR1 and CDR2 are SGHNT and YENEEA. In DNA form, the CDR3 reads TGTGCCAGCAGCTCCCGACAGGCCTATAATTCACCCCTCCACTTT. Translated, it gives CASSSRQAYNSPLHF.

Note on this clone: Other nucleotide sequences in the sample specify the same CDR3. The chain joins TRBV14 to TRBJ1-2; D is perhaps TRBD1 (5 bases). The CDR3 has 14 amino acids. Germline CDR1 is SGHDN and CDR2 is FVKESK. V was pared by 0 bases and J by 2 bases, with 7 bases between. The CDR3 reads CASSQEAGNYGYTF. The CDR3 nucleotides are TGTGCCAGCAGCCAAGAAGCAGGGAACTATGGCTACACCTTC.

The chain carries TRBV5-1 and TRBJ1-1; D not resolved. Germline V gene lookup returns CDR1 SGHRS and CDR2 YFSETQ. The V gene lost 0 bases and the J gene lost 4 bases, with 7 bases spanning the gap. The CDR3 has 13 amino acids. CDR3 DNA: TGCGCCAGCAGCTTGGTTGGCACCACTGAAGCTTTCTTT. It specifies CASSLVGTTEAFF.

The chain employs TRBV5-1 and TRBJ1-3; TRBD1 aligns across 7 bases. The CDR3 spans 19 residues. The J segment lost 0 bases and the V segment lost 1 base, leaving 13 bases of the junction unmatched. CDR1 and CDR2 (germline): SGHRS, YFSETQ. The CDR3 DNA is TGCGCCAGCAGCTTGACAGGGGTCTCCCGGAAATACTCTGGAAACACCATATATTTT. This codes for CASSLTGVSRKYSGNTIYF.

This chain connects TRBV7-9 to TRBJ1-1; maybe TRBD1 (5 bases). The germline V gene has CDR1 SEHNR and CDR2 FQNEAQ (reference sequence). Trimming removed 7 bases from V and 1 base from J, with 16 bases in between. This CDR3 is 15 amino acids long. CDR3 in DNA: TGTGCCAGCACCACAGGTTGGAGAGAGAACACTGAAGCTTTCTTT. Translated, it gives CASTTGWRENTEAFF.

This rearrangement joins TRBV4-3 to TRBJ1-5, with D maybe TRBD1 (5 bases). The CDR3 runs 15 residues. Germline V gene lookup returns CDR1 LGHNA and CDR2 YSLEER. Trimming pared 3 bases from V and 4 bases from J, leaving 13 bases between. The CDR3 DNA sequence: TGCGCCAGCAGCCAGAATTCGGGGGGAAATCAGCCCCAGCATTTT. This gives the protein CASSQNSGGNQPQHF.

The V gene is TRBV6-5, the J gene TRBJ1-3, with D possibly being TRBD1 (5 bases). The CDR3 length is 14 residues. Germline V gene data show CDR1 as MNHEY and CDR2 as SVGAGI. Deletions cut 4 bases from V and 3 bases from J, with 10 bases between. CDR3 loop: CASSWGGVGNTIYF. The CDR3 DNA reads as TGTGCCAGCAGTTGGGGGGGGGTTGGAAACACCATATATTTT.

The chain employs TRBV11-3 and TRBJ2-3; 8 positions agree with TRBD2. The CDR3 loop spans 17 amino acids. Germline CDR1 reads SGHNT; CDR2 reads YENEEA. J was trimmed by 6 bases and V by 2 bases; bases with no gene match: 13. The CDR3 is CASSLTVLSGGPDTQYF. The CDR3 DNA is TGTGCCAGCAGCTTAACTGTCCTGTCGGGGGGGCCCGATACGCAGTATTTT.

The chain is built from TRBV4-3 and TRBJ1-4; unclear D gene. The germline V and J ends were trimmed by 0 bases and 2 bases, with 13 bases remaining between them. The CDR3 has 17 residues. In germline, CDR1 is LGHNA, CDR2 YSLEER. The CDR3 is CASSQDRFQVTNEKLFF. The CDR3 nucleotides are TGCGCCAGCAGCCAAGATCGTTTCCAAGTGACTAATGAAAAACTGTTTTTT.

In its sample, this clone was seen a few times. The V gene is TRBV7-9, the J gene TRBJ1-3; D gene uncertain. This CDR3 is 15 amino acids long. V gave up 2 bases and J gave up 6 bases, with 14 bases separating them. Germline V lookup: CDR1 SEHNR, CDR2 FQNEAQ (reference sequence). The CDR3 sequence: CASSLWGNWENTIYF. The CDR3 DNA reads TGTGCCAGCAGCTTATGGGGTAACTGGGAAAACACCATATATTTT.

In DNA, the CDR3 is TGTGCCAGTAGTATAGATCTGGGCATTACCGGCGAGCAGTACTTC. Its translation: CASSIDLGITGEQYF. The chain couples TRBV19 to TRBJ2-7; D ambiguous. The CDR3 length is 15 residues. Germline loops: CDR1 LNHDA, CDR2 SQIVND (reference sequence). Trimming stripped 0 bases from V and 6 bases from J, with 15 bases between.

The chain couples TRBV7-6 to TRBJ1-2, with TRBD1 as a possible D gene (6 bases). Deletions cut 3 bases from V and 2 bases from J, with 16 bases between. CDR3 length: 16 residues. From germline, CDR1 is SGHVS and CDR2 FNYEAQ. As DNA, the CDR3 is TGTGCCAGCAGCTTGAAGGGCAGGGGAGGAAACTATGGCTACACCTTC. Amino acids: CASSLKGRGGNYGYTF.

This rearrangement joins TRBV29-1 to TRBJ2-1; tentatively, D is TRBD1 (6 bases). Germline assignment: CDR1 SQVTM and CDR2 ANQGSEA. Trimming cost V 5 bases and J 6 bases, with 14 bases left between them. The CDR3 is 13 residues long. The CDR3 DNA is TGCAGCGTTCCCAGCGACAGGAGCAATGAGCAGTTCTTC. Translation: CSVPSDRSNEQFF.